This entry lists 7 T cell receptor beta chains sequenced from one sample in a study of T cell responses to AZD1222 COVID-19 vaccine. TCRdb keeps only in-frame clones here, not all; method: immunoSEQ multiplex PCR. In the table there are about 140,000 clones, roughly 90% of which are singletons. Sequenced material: peripheral blood, taken on day 0 of AZD1222 vaccination. The receptors come from an adult in good health.

The V call is TRBV11-2, the J call TRBJ1-1, with TRBD1 as a possible D gene (5 bases). This CDR3 contains 13 residues. The V and J ends lost 4 bases and 4 bases respectively, with 10 bases between them. In germline, CDR1 is SGHAT, CDR2 FQNNGV. CDR3 DNA sequence: TGTGCCAGCAGCTACGAGGGGTTCACTGAAGCTTTCTTT. Encoded protein: CASSYEGFTEAFF.

This chain links TRBV6-5 with TRBJ2-7, with 7 positions matching TRBD1. Losses at the gene ends were 5 bases for V and 4 bases for J; bases not matched to a gene: 8. The CDR3 extends over 14 amino acids. Germline CDR1 reads MNHEY; CDR2 reads SVGAGI. The CDR3 region is CASSRQGSRYEQYF. The CDR3 DNA sequence: TGTGCCAGCAGTCGACAGGGATCGAGGTACGAGCAGTACTTC.

The chain is built from TRBV11-3 and TRBJ2-5, with TRBD1 identical over 11 bases. The CDR3 contains 13 residues. CDR1 is SGHNT, CDR2 YENEEA, per germline. With V trimmed by 8 bases and J by 5 bases, 4 bases remained unmatched. The DNA for the CDR3 is TGTGCCAGCCGGGACAGGGGGAGTGAGACCCAGTACTTC. Protein sequence: CASRDRGSETQYF.

In regard to this clone: At one end, the junction sequence differs from germline, possibly due to a read error. The V gene is TRBV12-3 or TRBV12-4, the J gene TRBJ2-7; possibly TRBD2 for D (5 bases). The CDR3 spans 13 residues. CDR3 loop: CASSLSDSHEQYF. The CDR3 bases are TGTGCCAGCAGCCTTAGCGACTCCCACGAGCAGTACTTC.

V is TRBV7-9 and J is TRBJ1-2; D is possibly TRBD1 (6 bases). From germline, CDR1 is SEHNR and CDR2 FQNEAQ (reference sequence). This CDR3 contains 16 residues. Deletions cut 0 bases from V and 3 bases from J, with 14 bases between. Here the CDR3 reads CASSLAATGLDYGYTF. The DNA for the CDR3 is TGTGCCAGCAGCTTAGCTGCGACAGGCCTGGACTATGGCTACACCTTC. Full variable domain (remainder filled in from reference TRBV7-9 and TRBJ1-2): DTGVSQNPRHKITKRGQNVTFRCDPISEHNRLYWYRQTLGQGPEFLTYFQNEAQLEKSRLLSDRFSAERPKGSFSTLEIQRTEQGDSAMYLCASSLAATGLDYGYTFGSGTRLTVV.

The V gene is TRBV7-9, the J gene TRBJ2-7, with 10 bases fitting TRBD1. The germline CDR1 and CDR2 sequences are SEHNR and FQNEAQ (reference sequence). The CDR3 runs 15 residues. V shed 6 bases and J 7 bases; nucleotides not matched to a gene: 12. CDR3 DNA sequence: TGTGCCAGCAGTGACACCGGGACAGGGGTCACGGAGCAGTACTTC. As protein: CASSDTGTGVTEQYF.

The V gene is TRBV5-4, the J gene TRBJ1-2; D might be TRBD1 (5 bases). The CDR3 length is 13 residues. The germline gives CDR1 SGHNT, CDR2 YYREEE (reference sequence). The V end was cut by 0 bases, the J end by 4 bases, with 7 bases between. CDR3 amino acids: CASSLDRPYGYTF. CDR3 coding DNA: TGTGCCAGCAGCTTGGACAGGCCCTATGGCTACACCTTC.